The next 18 T cell receptor beta chains were all read from a single sample in a study of T cell responses to AZD1222 COVID-19 vaccine. Clones were read by immunoSEQ multiplex PCR, and TCRdb kept only the in-frame ones, dropping some. The sample records more than 110,000 clones, 80% to 90% being singletons. The source was peripheral blood, collected on day 0 of AZD1222 vaccination. Receptors originate from an adult in good health.

The gene calls are TRBV3-1 (or the pseudogene TRBV3-2) and TRBJ2-3; TRBD2 matches at 13 bases. The CDR3 consists of 17 residues. Trimming at V came to 0 bases and at J to 11 bases, leaving 11 bases not matched to a gene. Germline CDR1 is LGHDT and CDR2 is YNNKEL (reference sequence). CDR3 residues: CASSQDTLGLAGEKQYF. As DNA, the CDR3 is TGTGCCAGCAGCCAAGATACGCTCGGACTAGCGGGAGAAAAGCAGTATTTT.

This rearrangement joins TRBV3-1 (or the pseudogene TRBV3-2) to TRBJ2-1; D remains unclear. CDR1 is LGHDT and CDR2 is YNNKEL in the germline V gene (reference sequence). The ends were cut back, 0 bases at V and 6 bases at J, with 12 bases in the middle. CDR3 length: 15 amino acids. DNA of the CDR3: TGTGCCAGCAGCCAAGATAGGGCTACAACCAATGAGCAGTTCTTC. This sequence encodes CASSQDRATTNEQFF.

The rearrangement links TRBV10-3 to TRBJ1-1; D gene unclear. The CDR3 is 16 residues long. Trimming stripped 0 bases from V and 1 base from J, with 12 bases between. Germline loops: CDR1 ENHRY, CDR2 SYGVKD. In DNA form, the CDR3 reads TGTGCCATCAGTGAGTCGTACGCAGGCTCGAACACTGAAGCTTTCTTT. It translates to CAISESYAGSNTEAFF.

The chain joins TRBV21-1 to TRBJ1-4; the D call of TRBD1 is as the table states it, not checked on the DNA. TRBV21-1 is annotated as a pseudogene. This CDR3 has 15 residues. The CDR3 bases are TGTGCCAGCACCCTATTGGACAGGACAAATGAAAAACTGTTTTTT. It codes for CASTLLDRTNEKLFF.

The chain couples TRBV3-1 (or the pseudogene TRBV3-2) to TRBJ2-3; the D gene is possibly TRBD2 (6 bases). CDR3 length: 12 amino acids. Germline V CDR1 and CDR2: LGHDT, YNNKEL (reference sequence). The germline V and J ends were trimmed by 1 base and 8 bases, with 7 bases remaining between them. The CDR3 sequence is CASSQGGGTQYF. The CDR3 nucleotides are TGTGCCAGCAGCCAAGGGGGAGGTACGCAGTATTTT.

The chain links TRBV24-1 to TRBJ1-5; D is undetermined. The CDR3 has 16 residues. Between the trimmed V and J ends, which lost 3 bases and 2 bases, there was a span of 13 bases. Germline lookup yields CDR1 KGHDR and CDR2 SFDVKD. CDR3: CATSDTRVGGNQPQHF. CDR3 nucleotides: TGTGCCACCAGTGATACACGAGTTGGGGGCAATCAGCCCCAGCATTTT.

V usage is TRBV19 and J usage is TRBJ2-5; D uncertain. Trimming stripped 1 base from V and 6 bases from J, with 15 bases between. Germline CDR1 and CDR2: LNHDA and SQIVND (reference sequence). This CDR3 is 15 amino acids long. The CDR3 loop is CASSIVSAPGQTQYF. DNA for the CDR3: TGTGCCAGTAGTATAGTGTCGGCCCCCGGGCAGACCCAGTACTTC.

The chain combines TRBV30 with TRBJ1-2, with D possibly matching TRBD1 (6 bases). Trimming removed 2 bases at V and 4 bases at J, with 11 bases between. CDR3 length equals 13 residues. Germline loops: CDR1 GTSNPN, CDR2 SVGIG (reference sequence). CDR3 protein: CAWSTGGGYGYTF. CDR3 sequence (DNA): TGTGCCTGGAGTACGGGGGGCGGCTATGGCTACACCTTC.

This clone occurred once. The chain combines TRBV27 with TRBJ2-7, with 7 positions matching TRBD1. Germline V CDR1 and CDR2: MNHEY, SMNVEV (reference sequence). V was clipped by 11 bases and J by 5 bases; unmatched bases: 9. The CDR3 is made up of 12 amino acids. CDR3 bases: TGTGCCTCCTACGACAGGGCGAACGAGCAGTACTTC. It codes for CASYDRANEQYF.

J is TRBJ2-1 and V is TRBV27, with D maybe TRBD1 (6 bases). Germline V lookup: CDR1 MNHEY, CDR2 SMNVEV (reference sequence). V was trimmed by 7 bases and J by 0 bases, leaving 10 bases between them. The CDR3 spans 14 residues. CDR3 region: CASKGHHSYNEQFF. As DNA, the CDR3 is TGTGCCAGCAAGGGACACCACTCCTACAATGAGCAGTTCTTC.

This rearrangement joins TRBV7-2 to TRBJ1-5; D is undetermined. There are 16 residues in the CDR3. In germline, CDR1 is SGHTA, CDR2 FQGNSA. The V end was cut by 5 bases, the J end by 0 bases, with 14 bases between. In DNA form, the CDR3 reads TGTGCCAGCAGCCATGGGTTGTCTCATAGCAATCAGCCCCAGCATTTT. This encodes CASSHGLSHSNQPQHF.

The rearrangement joins TRBV10-3 to TRBJ2-2; TRBD2 is a possible D gene (6 bases). The V end lost 8 bases, the J end lost 1 base, and 11 bases lay between the germline ends. This CDR3 comprises 14 residues. Germline loops: CDR1 ENHRY, CDR2 SYGVKD. Here the CDR3 reads CAIGDSGNTGELFF. CDR3 DNA sequence: TGTGCCATCGGGGACTCCGGGAACACCGGGGAGCTGTTTTTT.

V usage is TRBV18 and J usage is TRBJ2-3, with D hard to call. This CDR3 spans 14 amino acids. Trimming took 2 bases from V and 4 from J, leaving 10 bases between them. In germline, CDR1 is KGHSH, CDR2 LQKENI. As DNA, the CDR3 is TGTGCCAGCTCACCAGTCAGGCGCGCAGATACGCAGTATTTT. Translating gives CASSPVRRADTQYF. Supplemented by reference TRBV18 and TRBJ2-3, the full variable domain reads NAGVMQNPRHLVRRRGQEARLRCSPMKGHSHVYWYRQLPEEGLKFMVYLQKENIIDESGMPKERFSAEFPKEGPSILRIQQVVRGDSAAYFCASSPVRRADTQYFGPGTRLTVL.

The chain recombines TRBV29-1 with TRBJ1-1, with TRBD1 as a possible D gene (5 bases). V was cut by 6 bases and J by 3 bases, with 17 bases left in between. Germline loops: CDR1 SQVTM, CDR2 ANQGSEA. The CDR3 is 14 amino acids. This chain's CDR3 is CSVGGTTEYTEAFF. CDR3 bases: TGCAGCGTGGGGGGGACCACCGAATACACTGAAGCTTTCTTT.

The chain combines TRBV3-1 (or the pseudogene TRBV3-2) with TRBJ2-3; TRBD2 aligns across 9 bases. With V trimmed by 4 bases and J by 4 bases, 9 bases remained unmatched. Per germline, CDR1 LGHDT and CDR2 YNNKEL (reference sequence). The CDR3 has 16 residues. Written as DNA, the CDR3 is TGTGCCAGCAGCCCTTTTAGCGGGGGCATGCCAGATACGCAGTATTTT. Amino acid sequence: CASSPFSGGMPDTQYF.

The V and J genes are TRBV19 and TRBJ1-2; 10 bases line up with TRBD1. V lost 3 bases, J lost 5 bases, and 3 bases stayed unmatched. CDR1 is LNHDA, CDR2 SQIVND, per germline (reference sequence). There are 14 residues in the CDR3. The CDR3 coding sequence is TGTGCCAGTAGTATGGGACAGGGGCGTTATGGCTACACCTTC. This sequence encodes CASSMGQGRYGYTF.

This clone was recorded only once. The rearrangement links TRBV3-1 (or the pseudogene TRBV3-2) to TRBJ2-1; D uncertain. The CDR3 runs 11 residues. Germline CDR1 reads LGHDT; CDR2 reads YNNKEL (reference sequence). V lost 4 bases to trimming and J lost 4 bases, with 2 bases between them. The CDR3: CASSLYNEQFF. CDR3 nucleotide sequence: TGTGCCAGCAGCCTATACAATGAGCAGTTCTTC.

This chain uses TRBV5-1 with TRBJ1-2; 9 nucleotides agree with TRBD1. V shed 4 bases and J 5 bases; nucleotides not matched to a gene: 6. In germline, CDR1 is SGHRS, CDR2 YFSETQ. CDR3 length equals 14 residues. CDR3 loop: CASSPDRGAYGYTF. The CDR3 DNA sequence: TGCGCCAGCAGCCCTGACAGGGGGGCATATGGCTACACCTTC.